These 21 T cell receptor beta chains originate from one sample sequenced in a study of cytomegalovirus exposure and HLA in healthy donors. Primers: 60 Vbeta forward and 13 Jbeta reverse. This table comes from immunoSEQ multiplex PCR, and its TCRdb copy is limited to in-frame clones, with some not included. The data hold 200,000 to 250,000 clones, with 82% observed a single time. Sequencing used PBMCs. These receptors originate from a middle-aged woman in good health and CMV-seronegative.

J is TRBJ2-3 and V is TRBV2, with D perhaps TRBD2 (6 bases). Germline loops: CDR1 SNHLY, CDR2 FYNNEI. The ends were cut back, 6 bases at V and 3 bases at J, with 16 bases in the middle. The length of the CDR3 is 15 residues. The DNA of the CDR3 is TGTGCCAGCAGGGGCTGGGGACTGCCGACAGATACGCAGTATTTT. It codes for CASRGWGLPTDTQYF.

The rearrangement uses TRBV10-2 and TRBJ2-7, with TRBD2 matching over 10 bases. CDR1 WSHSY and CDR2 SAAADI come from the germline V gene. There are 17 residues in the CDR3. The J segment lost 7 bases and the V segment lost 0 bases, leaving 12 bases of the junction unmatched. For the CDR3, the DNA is TGCGCCAGCAGTGAGTCTCTAGGGGTAGCGGGAGGAACTGAGCAGTACTTC. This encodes CASSESLGVAGGTEQYF.

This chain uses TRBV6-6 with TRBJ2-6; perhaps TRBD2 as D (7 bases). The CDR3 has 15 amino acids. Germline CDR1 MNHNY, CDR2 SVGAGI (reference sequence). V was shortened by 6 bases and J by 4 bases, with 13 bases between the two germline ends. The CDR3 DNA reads TGTGCCAGCAGCCGAGGGGGGGTCGGGGCCAACGTCCTGACTTTC. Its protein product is CASSRGGVGANVLTF.

CDR3: CASSVTGESYEQYF. In DNA form, the CDR3 reads TGTGCCAGCAGCGTGACAGGGGAGAGCTACGAGCAGTACTTC. The genes are TRBV9 and TRBJ2-5; 8 bases line up with TRBD1. The J call could be wrong; TRBJ2-7 is a better fit for the DNA end. Germline CDR1 SGDLS, CDR2 YYNGEE. The CDR3 consists of 14 residues.

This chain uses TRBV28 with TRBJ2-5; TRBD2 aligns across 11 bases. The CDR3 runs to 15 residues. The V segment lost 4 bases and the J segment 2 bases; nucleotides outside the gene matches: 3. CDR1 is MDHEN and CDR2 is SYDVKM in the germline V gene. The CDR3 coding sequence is TGTGCCAGCAGTTCCCGACTAGCGGGACAAGAGACCCAGTACTTC. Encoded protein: CASSSRLAGQETQYF. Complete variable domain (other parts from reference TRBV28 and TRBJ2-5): DVKVTQSSRYLVKRTGEKVFLECVQDMDHENMFWYRQDPGLGLRLIYFSYDVKMKEKGDIPEGYSVSREKKERFSLILESASTNQTSMYLCASSSRLAGQETQYFGPGTRLLVL.

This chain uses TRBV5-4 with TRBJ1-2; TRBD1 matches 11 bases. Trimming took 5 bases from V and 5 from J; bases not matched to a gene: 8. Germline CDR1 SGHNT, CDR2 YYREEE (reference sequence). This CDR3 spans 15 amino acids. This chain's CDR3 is CASRGGQGARYGYTF. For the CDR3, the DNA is TGTGCCAGCAGGGGAGGACAGGGGGCGCGTTATGGCTACACCTTC.

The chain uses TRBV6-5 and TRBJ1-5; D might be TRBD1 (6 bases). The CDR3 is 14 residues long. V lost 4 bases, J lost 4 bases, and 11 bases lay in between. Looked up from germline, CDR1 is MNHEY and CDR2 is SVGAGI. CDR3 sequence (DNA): TGTGCCAGCAGTTTCAGGGGAGGGAATCAGCCCCAGCATTTT. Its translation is CASSFRGGNQPQHF.

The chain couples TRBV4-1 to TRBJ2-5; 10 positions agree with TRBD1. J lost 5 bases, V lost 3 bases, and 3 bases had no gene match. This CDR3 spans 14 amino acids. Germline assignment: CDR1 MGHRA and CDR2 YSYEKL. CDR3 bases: TGCGCCAGCAGCCAGGTGACAGGGGGCGAGACCCAGTACTTC. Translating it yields CASSQVTGGETQYF.

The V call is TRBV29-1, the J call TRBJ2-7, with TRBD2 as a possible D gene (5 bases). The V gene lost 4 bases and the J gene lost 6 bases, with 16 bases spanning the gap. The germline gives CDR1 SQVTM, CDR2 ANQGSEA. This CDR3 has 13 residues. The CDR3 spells CSVVSGRGSEQYF. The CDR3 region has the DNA TGCAGCGTTGTAAGTGGGCGAGGGAGCGAGCAGTACTTC.

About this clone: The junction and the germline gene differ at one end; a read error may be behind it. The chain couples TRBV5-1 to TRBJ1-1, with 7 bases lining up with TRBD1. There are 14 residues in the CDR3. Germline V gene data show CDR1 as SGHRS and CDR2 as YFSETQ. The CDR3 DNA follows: TGCGCCAGCAGCTCGGGCGCCGGGACAGATAAGACCAGATTT. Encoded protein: CASSSGAGTDKTRF.

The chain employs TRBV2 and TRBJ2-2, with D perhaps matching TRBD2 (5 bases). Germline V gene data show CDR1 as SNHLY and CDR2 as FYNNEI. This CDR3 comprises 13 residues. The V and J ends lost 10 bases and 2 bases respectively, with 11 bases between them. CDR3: CATRTLNTGELFF. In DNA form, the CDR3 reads TGTGCCACCCGGACTCTAAACACCGGGGAGCTGTTTTTT.

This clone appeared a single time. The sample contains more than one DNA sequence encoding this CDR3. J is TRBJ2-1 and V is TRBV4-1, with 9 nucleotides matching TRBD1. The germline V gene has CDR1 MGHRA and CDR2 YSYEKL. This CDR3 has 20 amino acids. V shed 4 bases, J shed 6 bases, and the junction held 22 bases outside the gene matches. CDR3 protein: CASSRRDRAIAGGNRNEQFF. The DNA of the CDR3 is TGCGCCAGCAGCCGCCGGGACAGGGCTATAGCAGGAGGGAATCGCAATGAGCAGTTCTTC.

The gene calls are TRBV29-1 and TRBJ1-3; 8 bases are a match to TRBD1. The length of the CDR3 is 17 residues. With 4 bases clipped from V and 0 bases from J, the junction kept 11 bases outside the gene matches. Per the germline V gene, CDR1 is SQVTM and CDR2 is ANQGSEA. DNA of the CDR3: TGCAGCGTTGCCCTTTTGACAGGGGATTACTCTGGAAACACCATATATTTT. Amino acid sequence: CSVALLTGDYSGNTIYF.

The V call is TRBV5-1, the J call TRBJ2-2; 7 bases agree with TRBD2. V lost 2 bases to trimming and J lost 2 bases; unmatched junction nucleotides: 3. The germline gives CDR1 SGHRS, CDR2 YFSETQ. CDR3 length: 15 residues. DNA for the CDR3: TGCGCCAGCAGCTTCAGCGGGACTAACACCGGGGAGCTGTTTTTT. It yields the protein CASSFSGTNTGELFF.

The CDR3 region is CASSLGTDYGYTF. The CDR3 nucleotides read TGTGCCAGCAGCTTAGGTACGGACTATGGCTACACCTTC. This rearrangement joins TRBV11-1 to TRBJ1-2; D unresolved. V lost 1 base, J lost 3 bases, and 6 bases lay in between. Per germline, CDR1 SGHAT and CDR2 FQDESV (reference sequence). The CDR3 covers 13 residues.

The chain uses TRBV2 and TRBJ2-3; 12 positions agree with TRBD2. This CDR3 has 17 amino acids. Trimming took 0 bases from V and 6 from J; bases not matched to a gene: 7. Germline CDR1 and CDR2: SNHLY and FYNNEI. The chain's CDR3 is CASSEALLAGGIDTQYF. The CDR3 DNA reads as TGTGCCAGCAGTGAAGCTTTACTAGCGGGAGGAATCGATACGCAGTATTTT.

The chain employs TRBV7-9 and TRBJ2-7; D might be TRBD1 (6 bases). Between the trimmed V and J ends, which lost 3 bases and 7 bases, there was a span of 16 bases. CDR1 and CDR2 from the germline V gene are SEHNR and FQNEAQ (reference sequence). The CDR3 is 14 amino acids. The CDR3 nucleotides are TGTGCCAGCAGCTTGACCGGGACAATGACAGAGCAGTACTTC. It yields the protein CASSLTGTMTEQYF. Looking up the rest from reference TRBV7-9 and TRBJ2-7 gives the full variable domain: DTGVSQNPRHKITKRGQNVTFRCDPISEHNRLYWYRQTLGQGPEFLTYFQNEAQLEKSRLLSDRFSAERPKGSFSTLEIQRTEQGDSAMYLCASSLTGTMTEQYFGPGTRLTVT.

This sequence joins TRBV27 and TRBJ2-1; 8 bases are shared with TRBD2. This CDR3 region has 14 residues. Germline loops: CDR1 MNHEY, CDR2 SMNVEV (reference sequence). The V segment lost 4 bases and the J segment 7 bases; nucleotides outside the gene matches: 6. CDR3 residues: CASSSSREGNEQFF. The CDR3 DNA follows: TGTGCCAGCAGTTCATCCCGGGAGGGTAATGAGCAGTTCTTC.

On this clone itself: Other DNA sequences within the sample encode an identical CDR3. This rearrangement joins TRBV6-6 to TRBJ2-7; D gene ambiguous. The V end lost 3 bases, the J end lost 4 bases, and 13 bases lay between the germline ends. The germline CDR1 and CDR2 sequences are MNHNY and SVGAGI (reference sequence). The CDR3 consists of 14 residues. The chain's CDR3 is CASSYSDTDYEQYF. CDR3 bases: TGTGCCAGCAGTTATAGTGACACCGATTACGAGCAGTACTTC.

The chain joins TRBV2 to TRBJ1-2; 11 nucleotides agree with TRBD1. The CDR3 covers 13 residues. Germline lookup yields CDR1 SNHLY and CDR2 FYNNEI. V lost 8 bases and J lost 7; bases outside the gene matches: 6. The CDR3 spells CASFGQGAFGYTF. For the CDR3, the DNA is TGTGCCAGCTTTGGACAGGGGGCCTTTGGCTACACCTTC.

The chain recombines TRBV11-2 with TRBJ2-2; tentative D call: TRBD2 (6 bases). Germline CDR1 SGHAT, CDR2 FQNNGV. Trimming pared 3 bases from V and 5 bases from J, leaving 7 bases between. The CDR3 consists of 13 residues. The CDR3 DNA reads TGTGCCAGCAGCTTCGGAGGGACCGGGGAGCTGTTTTTT. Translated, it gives CASSFGGTGELFF.